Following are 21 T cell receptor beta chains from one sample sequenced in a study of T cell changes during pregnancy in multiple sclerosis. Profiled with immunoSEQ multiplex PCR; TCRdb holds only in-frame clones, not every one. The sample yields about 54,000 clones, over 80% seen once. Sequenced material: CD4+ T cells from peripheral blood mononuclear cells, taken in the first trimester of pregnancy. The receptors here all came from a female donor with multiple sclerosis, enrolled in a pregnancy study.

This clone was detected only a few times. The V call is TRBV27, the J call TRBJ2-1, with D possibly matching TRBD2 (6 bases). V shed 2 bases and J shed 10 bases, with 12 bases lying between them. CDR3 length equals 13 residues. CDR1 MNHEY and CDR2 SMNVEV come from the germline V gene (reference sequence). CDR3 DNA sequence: TGTGCCAGCAGTTTAGGCAGGGAGGACGAGCAGTTCTTC. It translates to CASSLGREDEQFF.

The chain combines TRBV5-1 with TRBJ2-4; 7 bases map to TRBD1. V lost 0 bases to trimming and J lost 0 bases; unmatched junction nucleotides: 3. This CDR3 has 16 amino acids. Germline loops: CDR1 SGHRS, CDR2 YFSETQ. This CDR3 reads CASSLEGAQAKNIQYF. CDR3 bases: TGCGCCAGCAGCTTGGAGGGGGCGCAAGCCAAAAACATTCAGTACTTC. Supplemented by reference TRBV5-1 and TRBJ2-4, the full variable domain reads KAGVTQTPRYLIKTRGQQVTLSCSPISGHRSVSWYQQTPGQGLQFLFEYFSETQRNKGNFPGRFSGRQFSNSRSEMNVSTLELGDSALYLCASSLEGAQAKNIQYFGAGTRLSVL.

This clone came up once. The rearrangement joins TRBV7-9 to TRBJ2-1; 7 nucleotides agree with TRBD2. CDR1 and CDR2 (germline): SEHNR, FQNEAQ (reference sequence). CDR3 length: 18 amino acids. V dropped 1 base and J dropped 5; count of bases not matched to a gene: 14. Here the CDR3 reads CASSLGSLAGSPHNEQFF. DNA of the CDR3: TGTGCCAGCAGCTTAGGGTCGTTAGCGGGTTCCCCCCACAATGAGCAGTTCTTC.

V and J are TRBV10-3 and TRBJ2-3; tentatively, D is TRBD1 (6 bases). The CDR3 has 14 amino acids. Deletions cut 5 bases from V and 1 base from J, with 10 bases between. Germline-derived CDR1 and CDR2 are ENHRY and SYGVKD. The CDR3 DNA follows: TGTGCCATCAGTCAAAGACAGGGCACAGATACGCAGTATTTT. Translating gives CAISQRQGTDTQYF.

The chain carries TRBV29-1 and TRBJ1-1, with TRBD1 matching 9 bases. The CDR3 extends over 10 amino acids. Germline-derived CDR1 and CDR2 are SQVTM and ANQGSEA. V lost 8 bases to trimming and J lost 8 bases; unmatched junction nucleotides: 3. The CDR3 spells CSSGQGEAFF. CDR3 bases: TGCAGCTCAGGACAGGGGGAAGCTTTCTTT.

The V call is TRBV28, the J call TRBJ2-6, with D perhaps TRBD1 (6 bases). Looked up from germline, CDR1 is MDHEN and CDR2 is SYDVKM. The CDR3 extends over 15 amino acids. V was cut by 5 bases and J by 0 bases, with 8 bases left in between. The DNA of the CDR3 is TGTGCCAGCAGTGAAGGGGGCTCTGGGGCCAACGTCCTGACTTTC. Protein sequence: CASSEGGSGANVLTF.

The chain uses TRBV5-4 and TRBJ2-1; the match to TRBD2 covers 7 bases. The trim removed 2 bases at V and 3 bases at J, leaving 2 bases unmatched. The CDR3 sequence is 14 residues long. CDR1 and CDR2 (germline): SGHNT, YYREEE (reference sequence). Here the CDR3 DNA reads TGTGCCAGCAGCTTCCTAGCGGTCTACAATGAGCAGTTCTTC. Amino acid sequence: CASSFLAVYNEQFF.

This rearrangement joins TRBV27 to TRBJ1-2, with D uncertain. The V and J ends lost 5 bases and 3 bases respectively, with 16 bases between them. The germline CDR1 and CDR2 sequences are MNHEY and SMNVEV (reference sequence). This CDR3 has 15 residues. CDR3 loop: CASSAYSQTDYGYTF. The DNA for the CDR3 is TGTGCCAGCAGTGCTTACAGCCAAACCGACTATGGCTACACCTTC.

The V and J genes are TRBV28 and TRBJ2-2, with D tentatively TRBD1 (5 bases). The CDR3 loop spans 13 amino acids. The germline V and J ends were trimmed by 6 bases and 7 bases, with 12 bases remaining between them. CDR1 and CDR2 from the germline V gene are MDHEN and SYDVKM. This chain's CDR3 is CASSRGQVGELFF. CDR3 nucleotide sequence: TGTGCCAGCAGCCGCGGACAAGTCGGGGAGCTGTTTTTT.

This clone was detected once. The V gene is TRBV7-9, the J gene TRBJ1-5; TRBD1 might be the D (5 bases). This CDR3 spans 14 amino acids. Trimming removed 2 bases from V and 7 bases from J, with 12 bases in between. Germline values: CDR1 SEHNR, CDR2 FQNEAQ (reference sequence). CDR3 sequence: CASSLQTETQPQHF. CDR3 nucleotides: TGTGCCAGCAGCTTACAGACAGAGACCCAGCCCCAGCATTTT.

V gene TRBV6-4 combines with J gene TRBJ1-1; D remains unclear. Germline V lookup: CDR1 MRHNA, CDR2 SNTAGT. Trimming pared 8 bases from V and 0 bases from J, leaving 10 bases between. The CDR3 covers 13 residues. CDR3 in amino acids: CASSTDLNTEAFF. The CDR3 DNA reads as TGTGCCAGCTCCACAGACCTGAACACTGAAGCTTTCTTT.

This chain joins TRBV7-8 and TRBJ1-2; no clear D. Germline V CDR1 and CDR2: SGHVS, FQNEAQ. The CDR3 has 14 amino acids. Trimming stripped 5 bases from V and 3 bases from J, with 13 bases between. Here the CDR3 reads CASSAGLGDYGYTF. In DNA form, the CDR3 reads TGTGCCAGCAGCGCTGGACTGGGAGACTATGGCTACACCTTC.

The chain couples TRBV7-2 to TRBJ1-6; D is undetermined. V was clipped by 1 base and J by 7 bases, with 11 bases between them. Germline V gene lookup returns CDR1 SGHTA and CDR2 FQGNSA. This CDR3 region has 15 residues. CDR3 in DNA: TGTGCCAGCAGCTTAGGATTTGCAGAAAATTCACCCCTCCACTTT. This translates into CASSLGFAENSPLHF. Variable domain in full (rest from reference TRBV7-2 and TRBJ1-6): GAGVSQSPSNKVTEKGKDVELRCDPISGHTALYWYRQSLGQGLEFLIYFQGNSAPDKSGLPSDRFSAERTGGSVSTLTIQRTQQEDSAVYLCASSLGFAENSPLHFGNGTRLTVT.

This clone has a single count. The CDR3 DNA reads TGTGCCAGCAGTGAACGGGAATCTGGGGCCAACGTCCTGACTTTC. Its translation: CASSERESGANVLTF. The chain links TRBV2 to TRBJ2-6; the D gene is possibly TRBD2 (5 bases). The CDR3 spans 15 residues. The germline CDR1 and CDR2 sequences are SNHLY and FYNNEI. The V end was cut by 2 bases, the J end by 1 base, with 6 bases between.

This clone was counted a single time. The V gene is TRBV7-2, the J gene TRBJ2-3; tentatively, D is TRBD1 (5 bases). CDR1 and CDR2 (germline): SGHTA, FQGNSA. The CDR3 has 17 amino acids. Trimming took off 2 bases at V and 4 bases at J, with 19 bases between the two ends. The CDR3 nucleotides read TGTGCCAGCAGCTTACTGCCTTTTGGGGCCATCGCAGATACGCAGTATTTT. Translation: CASSLLPFGAIADTQYF.

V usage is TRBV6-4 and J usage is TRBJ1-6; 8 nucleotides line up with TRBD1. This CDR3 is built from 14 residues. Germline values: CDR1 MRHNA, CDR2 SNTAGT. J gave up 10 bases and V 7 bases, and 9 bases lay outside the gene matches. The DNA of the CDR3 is TGTGCCAGCATGGGGGGGACAGGTATATCACCCCTCCACTTT. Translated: CASMGGTGISPLHF.

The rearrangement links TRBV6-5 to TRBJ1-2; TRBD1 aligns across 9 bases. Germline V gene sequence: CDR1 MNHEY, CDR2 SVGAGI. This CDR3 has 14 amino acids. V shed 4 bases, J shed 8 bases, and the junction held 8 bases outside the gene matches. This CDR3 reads CASSFGTGREGYTF. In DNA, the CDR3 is TGTGCCAGCAGTTTCGGGACAGGGAGAGAGGGCTACACCTTC.

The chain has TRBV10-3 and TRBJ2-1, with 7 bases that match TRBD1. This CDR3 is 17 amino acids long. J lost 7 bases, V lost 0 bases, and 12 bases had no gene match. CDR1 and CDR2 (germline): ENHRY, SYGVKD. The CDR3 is CAISESTGKGGVNEQFF. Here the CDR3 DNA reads TGTGCCATCAGTGAGTCGACTGGTAAAGGGGGCGTGAATGAGCAGTTCTTC.

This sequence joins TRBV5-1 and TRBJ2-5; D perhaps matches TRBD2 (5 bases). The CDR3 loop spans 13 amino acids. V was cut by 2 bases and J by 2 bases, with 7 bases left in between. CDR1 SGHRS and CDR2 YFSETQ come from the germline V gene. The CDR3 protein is CASSFGVQETQYF. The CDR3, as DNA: TGCGCCAGCAGCTTCGGGGTACAAGAGACCCAGTACTTC. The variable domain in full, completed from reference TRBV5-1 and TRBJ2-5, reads KAGVTQTPRYLIKTRGQQVTLSCSPISGHRSVSWYQQTPGQGLQFLFEYFSETQRNKGNFPGRFSGRQFSNSRSEMNVSTLELGDSALYLCASSFGVQETQYFGPGTRLLVL.

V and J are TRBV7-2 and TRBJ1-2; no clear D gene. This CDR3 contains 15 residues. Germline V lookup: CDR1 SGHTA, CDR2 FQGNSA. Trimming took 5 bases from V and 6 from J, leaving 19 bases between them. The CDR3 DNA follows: TGTGCCAGCAGCCCCAGCGTGGGAGGGATCCATGGCTACACCTTC. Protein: CASSPSVGGIHGYTF.

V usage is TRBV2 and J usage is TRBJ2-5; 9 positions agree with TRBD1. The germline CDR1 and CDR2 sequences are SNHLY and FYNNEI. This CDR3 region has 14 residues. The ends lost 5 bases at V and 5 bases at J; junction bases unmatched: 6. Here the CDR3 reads CASSLQGAGETQYF. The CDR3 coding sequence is TGTGCCAGCAGTTTACAGGGGGCAGGCGAGACCCAGTACTTC.